This paragraph reports one T cell receptor (beta chain). The antigen remains undetermined. Measured with immunoSEQ multiplex PCR; TCRdb has only the in-frame clones, and not every one. Among just under 95,000 clones listed, under 95% were seen once. These data come from a study of T cell responses to AZD1222 COVID-19 vaccine. Overall study results and limits: Spike-wide vaccine-associated CD4 TCRs dominated at 160-218 and 743-854. The study found Spike-specific TCR breadth and depth rose after two AZD1222 doses. Just six people given AZD1222 tested seropositive at baseline. Donors were largely white British and mainly female; clonal diversity was possibly underestimated.

The material was peripheral blood, obtained on day 0 of AZD1222 vaccination. The clonotype comes from an adult in good health.

The CDR3 sequence is CASSSKDGGSSGANVLTF. The CDR3, as DNA: TGTGCCAGCAGCTCGAAGGACGGCGGAAGCTCTGGGGCCAACGTCCTGACTTTC. This chain connects TRBV7-9 to TRBJ2-6; D uncertain. In germline, CDR1 is SEHNR, CDR2 FQNEAQ (reference sequence). V was trimmed by 4 bases and J by 0 bases, leaving 16 bases between them. The length of the CDR3 is 18 residues.